These T cell receptor beta chains were read from a single sample in a study of T cells expressing NK-cell markers. Using the 5' RACE reads, TCRdb records one entry per CDR3 protein without DNA. The specimen's table records some 460,000 distinct CDR3 sequences. Source material: blood T cells: a sorted CD56 or NKG2C T cell subset, CD4+ or CD8+ T cells, or bulk PBMC T cells (not recorded which). Every receptor here comes from a woman aged 45-65 years in good health. Both conserved end residues are part of each CDR3.

v_gene	j_gene	CDR3aa
TRBV11-2	TRBJ1-5	CASSLDRGWDNPDEGINQPQHF
TRBV5-1	TRBJ2-1	CASSPLRNKQSYNEQFF
TRBV14	TRBJ1-1	CASSQYRGYRSEAFF
TRBV2	TRBJ2-5	CASRSTPPKEETQYF
TRBV12-3/TRBV12-4	TRBJ1-2	CASSRSGGGVSGYTF
TRBV12-3/TRBV12-4	TRBJ2-7	CASSLRGYEQYF
TRBV3-1	TRBJ1-4	CASSHYGQSEKLFF
TRBV24-1	TRBJ2-1	CATSDLKGDLFF
TRBV3-1	TRBJ2-1	CASSQPDYPRKEQFF
TRBV28	TRBJ1-1	CASKDGNSVTEAFF
TRBV4-1	TRBJ2-1	CASSPLGLRSYNEQFF
TRBV5-5	TRBJ2-2	CASSSSNTGELFF
TRBV9	TRBJ2-7	CASSFDRGAPEEQYF
TRBV15	TRBJ1-1	CATSRVQGETEAFF
TRBV20-1	TRBJ2-2	CSARAPGTPVAVLFF
TRBV3-1	TRBJ2-3	CASSQRADGGGTQYF
TRBV10-2	TRBJ2-7	CASSEEPGQGDPYEQYF
TRBV4-1	TRBJ2-6	CASRHLRGLGANVLTF
TRBV7-9	TRBJ2-5	CASADKQRTGQETQYF
TRBV28	TRBJ1-2	CASSFITYGYTF
TRBV11-2	TRBJ2-1	CASSRRSRGLNEQFF
TRBV19	TRBJ2-1	CATSSIAGLGEQFF
TRBV5-1	TRBJ1-2	CASSSQGAMLTNYGYTF
TRBV7-2	TRBJ2-3	CASSLALSADTQYF
TRBV11-2	TRBJ2-4	CASSLDMRGKLAKNIQYF
TRBV20-1	TRBJ2-3	CSTPSGSTDTQYF
TRBV24-1	TRBJ2-1	CATSDLTRQQFF
TRBV4-1	TRBJ1-5	CASGDGRAQHF
TRBV4-1	TRBJ2-1	CASSLGPQSYNEQFF
TRBV12-3/TRBV12-4	TRBJ2-1	CASSWARTSGRNEQFF
TRBV28	TRBJ2-7	CASSPGDRVIRNEQYF
TRBV12-3/TRBV12-4	TRBJ2-7	CASRGVEYEQYF
TRBV9	TRBJ2-3	CASSVAGADTQYF
TRBV7-2	TRBJ2-2	CASSLLAGGGELFF
TRBV15	TRBJ2-5	CATSRGTGEETQYF
TRBV5-1	TRBJ2-1	CASSLDTGSSGEQFF
TRBV7-2	TRBJ2-1	CASSLEAGGGNEQFF
TRBV3-1	TRBJ2-5	CASSLKGYTTQYF
TRBV3-1	TRBJ2-6	CASGGPGGANVLTF
TRBV20-1	TRBJ2-1	CSAREGLAGGFEFF
TRBV28	TRBJ1-5	CASSSTFGNQPQHF
TRBV29-1	TRBJ1-1	CSVGAGAENTEAFF
TRBV27	TRBJ2-1	CASSLRLAGFYEQFF
TRBV2	TRBJ2-5	CASSLTRGPSVTQYF
TRBV7-2	TRBJ2-7	CASSPGGVVYEQYF
TRBV19	TRBJ2-1	CASSIRGGSGTYNEQFF
TRBV5-1	TRBJ1-4	CASRGNEEKLFF
TRBV20-1	TRBJ1-2	CSALGDYGYTF
TRBV6-5	TRBJ2-7	CASSSSGTIIGEQYF
TRBV10-2	TRBJ2-6	CASSGSILSGANVLTF
TRBV19	TRBJ2-5	CASSTRDSWYQETQYF
TRBV12-3/TRBV12-4	TRBJ2-2	CASSPWTLPAGELFF